This TCR beta chain originates from a study of cytomegalovirus exposure and HLA in healthy donors (dated by TCRdb to about 2017). Background for the entire study: According to an earlier analysis of a few hundred of the donors, 150 million to 200 million T cells yielded 90 million to 130 million unique TCR beta sequences and approximately 300 Gb of sequence data. Around 320 gigabases of sequencing data and tens of millions of unique TCR sequences were included in an early release covering roughly 600 HLA-typed donors. Among the roughly 390 genotyped donors, around 79% belonged to the genetic ancestry cluster associated with self-reported Caucasian donors. The study aimed to test whether cataloging public T cell receptors could reveal signatures of past pathogen exposure. The T cell repertoires of 670 or so subjects were profiled by immunosequencing and related to cytomegalovirus serostatus. Along with the roughly 670-subject first cohort, a separate validation cohort of around 120 different subjects was used. The study combined high-throughput TCR immunosequencing, statistical association of individual TCRs with disease status, and machine learning to predict cytomegalovirus infection status. A later analysis re-examined previously published TCR beta repertoires from 610 or so donors and added high-resolution HLA genotyping to investigate patterns of TCR occurrence. Rather than drawing on any new phenotypic data, the later analysis identified candidate immune exposures from TCR beta sequences and the way those sequences occurred across donors. An earlier analysis of a few hundred of the donors applied high-throughput TCR beta sequencing to assess whether each TCR beta V gene segment acted as functional or pseudogenic. Donor age, sex, ethnicity and CMV serostatus were compiled together with the repertoire data. A later genetic analysis took genome-wide SNP genotypes for about 65% of the 666 donors and used that subset as a discovery cohort. All discovery cohort repertoires had been generated on a single sequencing platform. Both class I and class II loci were covered by HLA typing, at four-digit resolution. Typing coverage differed by locus: A, B, C, DRB1 and DQB1 were typed in roughly 629-630 donors, DQA1 in approximately 520, DPA1 in roughly 590, and DPB1 in just under 490. Because of strong linkage in the cohort, 4 to 6 DR-DQ haplotypes were treated as single units for association and clustering. Across under 500 genotyped donors of the cohort, an average of roughly 250,000 unique TCR beta nucleotide sequences per donor were sequenced, and roughly 17% of those sequences were non-productive. Here is what the overall study found, with its caveats: Because HLA typing was missing for some donors at each locus, association tests included only the typed subset. A further reported finding was that TCR beta sequences accurately predicted the HLA-A and HLA-B alleles for most subjects in the first cohort. In vitro tests confirmed that a few of the cytomegalovirus-associated TCR beta chains recognize cytomegalovirus antigens. Assigning TCR associations to individual alleles was difficult when HLA alleles, especially DR and DQ, strongly co-occurred. Compared with equally common non-associated chains, HLA-associated TCR beta chains in a later analysis were more clonally expanded and had lower generation probabilities. Compared with the roughly 670-donor mean, donors in an Asian-associated ancestry cluster had fewer N-insertions in productive TCRs, according to a later genetic analysis. A later analysis reported that several top co-occurrence clusters appeared linked to parvovirus B19, influenza, CMV and Epstein-Barr virus. An earlier analysis of roughly 570 of the donors showed that most TCR beta V segments appeared in productive rearrangements either about 87% or about 30% of the time, which broadly matched IMGT annotations. In both the original and validation cohorts, the classifier was reported to diagnose cytomegalovirus status with high specificity and sensitivity. Seventeen rarely observed V segments, including chromosome 9 orphons, were excluded from the earlier analysis of almost 600 of the donors because counts were too low. According to a later analysis, most CMV-associated TCR beta chains appeared to be HLA-restricted, and the HLA associations seemed to be driven largely by CMV exposure. Only TCR beta chains were sequenced in this cohort, and the absence of alpha or paired-chain data limited detectable features. At a false discovery rate of 0.05, a later analysis linked some 17,000 TCR beta sequences to specific HLA alleles. The study listed approximately 150 TCR beta chains as associated with cytomegalovirus. The presence/absence analyses assumed that sequencing depth was roughly uniform across donors, and that assumption may not be true. Most TCR sequences were observed very rarely across donors, whereas some public TCRs were present in many individuals. The sequencing pipeline was judged likely to have produced a cluster of highly shared sequence variants as a technical artifact. It was suggested by the authors that the approach could potentially be generalized to other disease states and immunological phenotypes. V-gene and J-gene trimming of TCR beta chains was associated with a missense DCLRE1C variant in a later genetic analysis, and the association was replicated in an independent cohort. Some IMGT-functional V segments, including TRBV6-2 and TRBV6-3, could not be told apart with the 87-base-pair reads, so those segments were excluded. A later analysis found that TCR association rates varied across HLA loci, with DRB1 alleles showing the most associated TCRs and HLA-C alleles the fewest. Correlated functional status among segregating V segments might be attributable to linkage disequilibrium, but an unknown experimental factor could not be ruled out. The only immune exposure information available for the cohort was CMV serostatus.

At the junction V is shortened by 2 bases and J by 0 bases; bases outside the gene matches: 4. CDR3 length: 15 amino acids, cysteine to phenylalanine. The sequence is cut down to CDR3 DNA, 45 bases in frame from base 1. Taken from the germline V gene, the CDR1 and CDR2 loops are LGHNA and YSLEER. The cohort was made up of several hundred healthy bone marrow donors. All cohort members were sampled while nominally healthy, although unrecorded immune exposures were likely present. The donor was CMV seronegative and belonged to the group of 352 seronegative cohort members. A peripheral blood sample was collected from each donor, and TCR beta sequencing was performed on peripheral blood mononuclear cells. The Qiagen DNeasy Blood Extraction Kit was used to extract genomic DNA from the blood cell samples. Of note for this clone: This clone's antigen is unknown. No much larger clone exists at a distance of one base, and base qualities are not known.

Libraries were prepared through the immunoSEQ multiplex PCR assay. For the multiplex PCR, a mixture combining 60 forward primers for TCR Vbeta segments and 13 reverse primers for TCR Jbeta segments was used. A multiplex PCR assay on genomic DNA amplified the CDR3 region of rearranged TCR beta genes. The amplified TCR beta libraries were sequenced on the Illumina HiSeq System as 87-base-pair reads. Processing in the source paper ran as follows. A later analysis counted approximately 76 million unique TCR beta chains across the 550 to 750 repertoires, and roughly 11 million of these chains were shared by at least two donors. To remove PCR and sequencing errors, raw reads were error-corrected and collapsed into unique sequences using a nearest-neighbor algorithm that merged closely related sequences. CDR3 sequences were aligned to IMGT reference sequences to assign V, D and J gene segments. For a sequence to be retained, a match of at least six nucleotides to both a V gene segment and a J gene segment was required. A rearrangement counted as productive if the CDR3 had no stop codons and remained in frame with V and J, and every other rearrangement counted as non-productive. Following IMGT convention, CDR3 was defined as the stretch from the second conserved V-encoded cysteine up to the conserved J-encoded phenylalanine. Sequences without an unambiguous match to a single V gene segment were excluded from the earlier analysis of several hundred of the donors. An earlier analysis of a few hundred of the donors called V segments functional above 56.7% productive rearrangements and segregating when the between-donor standard deviation exceeded 5%. A statistical classification framework was built for diagnosing cytomegalovirus status from the catalog of TCR beta chain sequences. In a later analysis, TCR nucleotide sequences were compared against IMGT/GENE-DB human TR gene sequences so that V and J genes could be assigned. The TCRdist pipeline was used in a later analysis to assign CDR3 sequences and most-parsimonious VDJ recombination scenarios. In a later analysis, each TCR beta chain was defined by its CDR3 amino acid sequence together with its V-gene family, and reads lacking a unique V-gene family were excluded. To address suspected cross-contamination and a sequencing artifact, a later analysis removed 450 to 700 highly shared, low-generation-probability nucleotide sequences. In a later analysis, a clonal expansion index for each public chain was calculated from normalized within-repertoire ranks of inferred template counts. In a later analysis, generation probabilities were computed with a VDJ recombination model fitted to out-of-frame rearrangements, and the resulting probabilities were checked against IGoR. Hypergeometric tests were used in a later analysis to score TCR-TCR, TCR-HLA and TCR-CMV co-occurrence, with a repertoire-size bias correction applied to the TCR pairs. False discovery rates were estimated in a later analysis by permuting HLA or CMV assignments 20 times. A later analysis grouped co-occurring TCRs with DBSCAN, adding TCRdist sequence similarity when clustering within HLA-allele-positive subsets. For co-occurrence clustering, repertoires with fewer than 30,000 or more than 120,000 public chains were excluded, along with a handful of repertoires with anomalous nucleotide sharing. Entries here come from immuneACCESS through TCRdb and include only in-frame sequences with V and J called. Some clones fail to appear in such tables; in the studies checked, an unresolved V gene covers under half of the shortfall, and the cause of the remainder is unknown. V and J calls and clone size are copied from that table; D and trimming were computed from the DNA. This sample holds under 200,000 clones; about four fifths were observed only once. The ten largest clonotypes hold 1.5% to 2% of the sample.

Sequenced sample: PBMCs. This TCR was recovered from a woman younger than 30 in good health and CMV-seronegative. The chain uses TRBV4-3 and TRBJ2-7, and TRBD1 aligns with 7 junction nucleotides. The CDR3 protein is CASSQRDSLSYEQYF. The sequence in DNA is TGCGCCAGCAGCCAACGGGACAGTCTCTCCTACGAGCAGTACTTC.